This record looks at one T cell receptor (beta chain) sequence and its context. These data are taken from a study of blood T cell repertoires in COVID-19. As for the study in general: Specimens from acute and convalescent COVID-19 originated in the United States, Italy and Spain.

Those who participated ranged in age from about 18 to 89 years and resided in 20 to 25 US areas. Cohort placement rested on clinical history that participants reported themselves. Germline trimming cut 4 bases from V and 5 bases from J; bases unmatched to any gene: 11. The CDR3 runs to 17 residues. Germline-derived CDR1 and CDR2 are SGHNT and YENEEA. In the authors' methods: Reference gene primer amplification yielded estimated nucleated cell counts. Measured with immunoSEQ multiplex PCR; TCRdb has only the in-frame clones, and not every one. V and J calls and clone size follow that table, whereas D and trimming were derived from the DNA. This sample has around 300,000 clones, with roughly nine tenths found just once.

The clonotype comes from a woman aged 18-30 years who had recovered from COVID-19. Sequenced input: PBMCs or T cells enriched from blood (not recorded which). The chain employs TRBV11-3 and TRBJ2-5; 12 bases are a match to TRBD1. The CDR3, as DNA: TGTGCCAGCAGCTACACAGCCGGGACAGGGGGCTTTGAGACCCAGTACTTC. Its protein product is CASSYTAGTGGFETQYF.